One sample yielded the 26 T cell receptor beta chains listed below, sequenced in a study of control samples from healthy donors and cancer patients. Only in-frame clones appear in the TCRdb table, and some are missing; sequencing was by immunoSEQ multiplex PCR. The data contain about 95,000 clones, about 88% of them singletons. Sequencing was performed on blood. The receptor source for this set is a woman in her 70s in good health.

The sample holds one count of this clone. The chain is built from TRBV6-2 or TRBV6-3 and TRBJ1-1; a possible D gene is TRBD1 (5 bases). This CDR3 is built from 14 residues. Germline CDR1 reads MNHEY; CDR2 reads SVGEGT. V lost 4 bases and J 5 bases, leaving 14 bases between the germline ends. CDR3 protein: CASSFRQTGTEAFF. The CDR3 DNA reads as TGTGCCAGCAGTTTCAGACAGACGGGGACTGAAGCTTTCTTT.

This clone was seen only once. V is TRBV3-1 (or the pseudogene TRBV3-2) and J is TRBJ2-5; 8 nucleotides line up with TRBD2. The V and J ends lost 4 bases and 2 bases, in that order; junction bases with no gene match: 3. The germline gives CDR1 LGHDT, CDR2 YNNKEL (reference sequence). The CDR3 sequence is 14 residues long. Written as DNA, the CDR3 is TGTGCCAGCAGCCGGAGCGGGGGACAAGAGACCCAGTACTTC. Translation gives CASSRSGGQETQYF.

V is TRBV5-1 and J is TRBJ1-1; no clear D. V lost 0 bases and J 1 base, leaving 10 bases between the germline ends. The germline CDR1 and CDR2 sequences are SGHRS and YFSETQ. The CDR3 has 15 amino acids. The CDR3: CASSLDSSQNTEAFF. The CDR3 DNA is TGCGCCAGCAGCTTGGATAGCAGTCAGAACACTGAAGCTTTCTTT.

The gene calls are TRBV5-1 and TRBJ2-7, with TRBD2 identical over 8 bases. J lost 3 bases, V lost 4 bases, and 9 bases had no gene match. CDR1 is SGHRS, CDR2 YFSETQ, per germline. The CDR3 sequence is 15 residues long. The CDR3 sequence: CASSIISGAHYEQYF. DNA of the CDR3: TGCGCCAGCAGCATCATTAGCGGGGCACACTACGAGCAGTACTTC. Combining the CDR3 with reference TRBV5-1 and TRBJ2-7 gives the whole variable domain KAGVTQTPRYLIKTRGQQVTLSCSPISGHRSVSWYQQTPGQGLQFLFEYFSETQRNKGNFPGRFSGRQFSNSRSEMNVSTLELGDSALYLCASSIISGAHYEQYFGPGTRLTVT.

In DNA form, the CDR3 reads TGTGCCATCGGTCTGGGGGCGGGGGGCACAGATACGCAGTATTTT. Protein product: CAIGLGAGGTDTQYF. The chain couples TRBV10-3 to TRBJ2-3; tentatively, D is TRBD2 (7 bases). The V gene's germline CDR1 is ENHRY and CDR2 SYGVKD. Between the trimmed V and J ends, which lost 8 bases and 1 base, there was a span of 16 bases. The CDR3 extends over 15 amino acids.

The rearrangement uses TRBV4-2 and TRBJ2-1, with D possibly being TRBD2 (5 bases). Germline V lookup: CDR1 LGHNA, CDR2 YNFKEQ. Deletions cut 4 bases from V and 6 bases from J, with 10 bases between. This CDR3 contains 13 residues. The CDR3 bases are TGTGCCAGCAGCCCCACCAGCGGCAATGAGCAGTTCTTC. Translating it yields CASSPTSGNEQFF.

This clone was seen just once. This sequence joins TRBV19 and TRBJ2-1, with 16 positions matching TRBD2. The germline V gene encodes CDR1 LNHDA and CDR2 SQIVND (reference sequence). V dropped 5 bases and J dropped 0; count of bases not matched to a gene: 7. The CDR3 extends over 19 amino acids. The CDR3 region has the DNA TGTGCCAGTAGTCTTAAGGGACTAGCGGGGGGGGGCTCCTACAATGAGCAGTTCTTC. Amino acid sequence: CASSLKGLAGGGSYNEQFF.

This rearrangement joins TRBV19 to TRBJ1-5; D unresolved. Per germline, CDR1 LNHDA and CDR2 SQIVND (reference sequence). Trimming stripped 3 bases from V and 5 bases from J, with 8 bases between. The CDR3 is 13 residues long. The CDR3 here is CASSIADDQPQHF. For the CDR3, the DNA is TGTGCCAGTAGTATCGCCGATGATCAGCCCCAGCATTTT.

The chain is built from TRBV15 and TRBJ1-2; D call uncertain. The V gene lost 1 base and the J gene lost 8 bases, with 11 bases spanning the gap. The CDR3 loop spans 13 amino acids. Germline loops: CDR1 LNHNV, CDR2 YYDKDF (reference sequence). The CDR3: CATSRGRGDGYTF. Here the CDR3 DNA reads TGTGCCACCAGCAGAGGTCGGGGAGACGGCTACACCTTC.

The chain links TRBV4-1 to TRBJ1-6; D not certain. The CDR3 consists of 15 residues. Trimming cost V 4 bases and J 8 bases, with 15 bases left between them. Per germline, CDR1 MGHRA and CDR2 YSYEKL. The CDR3 DNA sequence: TGCGCCAGCAGCCTCGCCCGAGACATTGATTCACCCCTCCACTTT. It yields the protein CASSLARDIDSPLHF.

CDR3 DNA: TGTGCCAGCAGTTACCAGCCTAACTATGGCTACACCTTC. It translates to CASSYQPNYGYTF. The gene calls are TRBV6-5 and TRBJ1-2; unclear D gene. Germline values: CDR1 MNHEY, CDR2 SVGAGI. Trimming pared 2 bases from V and 0 bases from J, leaving 4 bases between. The CDR3 spans 13 residues.

The chain employs TRBV5-4 and TRBJ1-1; D remains unclear. V was clipped by 4 bases and J by 6 bases, with 13 bases between them. Germline V gene sequence: CDR1 SGHNT, CDR2 YYREEE (reference sequence). This CDR3 is 13 amino acids long. The CDR3 bases are TGTGCCAGCAGCGATACCCCGCGTGCTGAAGCTTTCTTT. As protein: CASSDTPRAEAFF.

The chain links TRBV2 to TRBJ1-1; 7 bases agree with TRBD1. Germline V gene data show CDR1 as SNHLY and CDR2 as FYNNEI. This CDR3 spans 14 amino acids. Trimming cost V 2 bases and J 3 bases; bases outside gene matches: 3. The CDR3 reads CASSERGLYTEAFF. The DNA of the CDR3 is TGTGCCAGCAGTGAAAGGGGGCTGTACACTGAAGCTTTCTTT.

The V call is TRBV14, the J call TRBJ2-7; D not certain. The CDR3 has 16 amino acids. The V and J ends lost 1 base and 5 bases respectively, with 18 bases between them. Germline V gives CDR1 SGHDN, CDR2 FVKESK. The chain's CDR3 is CASSQALNYLPDEQYF. Written as DNA, the CDR3 is TGTGCCAGCAGCCAAGCCCTCAACTACCTCCCTGACGAGCAGTACTTC.

V gene TRBV12-3 or TRBV12-4 combines with J gene TRBJ1-2, with D maybe TRBD1 (6 bases). V lost 6 bases to trimming and J lost 10 bases, with 12 bases between them. The CDR3 covers 11 residues. The CDR3 DNA reads as TGTGCCAGCAGCCAAACAGGGTCCTACACCTTC. This translates into CASSQTGSYTF.

This chain connects TRBV27 to TRBJ1-1; D unclear. The CDR3 covers 17 residues. V shed 6 bases and J shed 4 bases, with 24 bases lying between them. Germline CDR1 is MNHEY and CDR2 is SMNVEV (reference sequence). CDR3 residues: CASRTLGGMKIGTEAFF. For the CDR3, the DNA is TGTGCCAGCAGGACTCTCGGCGGAATGAAAATAGGCACTGAAGCTTTCTTT.

The rearrangement links TRBV30 to TRBJ1-1, with D possibly TRBD1 on 5 matching bases. CDR3 size: 15 residues. Germline values: CDR1 GTSNPN, CDR2 SVGIG (reference sequence). Trimming took 0 bases from V and 5 from J, leaving 16 bases between them. This CDR3 is CAWSVGGSGGTEAFF. DNA for the CDR3: TGTGCCTGGAGTGTTGGGGGAAGCGGAGGAACTGAAGCTTTCTTT.

The V gene is TRBV11-2, the J gene TRBJ2-5, with 8 bases lining up with TRBD2. V shed 6 bases, J shed 4 bases, and the junction held 7 bases outside the gene matches. Germline lookup yields CDR1 SGHAT and CDR2 FQNNGV. This CDR3 is built from 14 residues. The CDR3 region is CASSTSGSRETQYF. CDR3 nucleotide sequence: TGTGCCAGCAGTACCAGCGGGAGCCGAGAGACCCAGTACTTC. Full variable domain (rest looked up from reference TRBV11-2 and TRBJ2-5): EAGVAQSPRYKIIEKRQSVAFWCNPISGHATLYWYQQILGQGPKLLIQFQNNGVVDDSQLPKDRFSAERLKGVDSTLKIQPAKLEDSAVYLCASSTSGSRETQYFGPGTRLLVL.

The V call is TRBV30, the J call TRBJ2-1; 11 nucleotides line up with TRBD2. V gave up 7 bases and J gave up 5 bases; unmatched junction bases: 7. Germline V lookup: CDR1 GTSNPN, CDR2 SVGIG (reference sequence). The CDR3 length is 14 residues. The CDR3 region is CAFRLAGFNNEQFF. In nucleotides, the CDR3 is TGTGCCTTTCGACTAGCGGGATTTAACAATGAGCAGTTCTTC.

CDR3 in amino acids: CASSVEVLAGVYNEQFF. The CDR3 DNA reads as TGTGCCAGCAGCGTAGAGGTGTTAGCGGGAGTTTACAATGAGCAGTTCTTC. V gene TRBV9 combines with J gene TRBJ2-1, with 9 bases identical to TRBD2. Germline lookup yields CDR1 SGDLS and CDR2 YYNGEE. This CDR3 has 17 residues. V lost 0 bases and J lost 4; bases outside the gene matches: 8. Variable domain in full (rest from reference TRBV9 and TRBJ2-1): DSGVTQTPKHLITATGQRVTLRCSPRSGDLSVYWYQQSLDQGLQFLIQYYNGEERAKGNILERFSAQQFPDLHSELNLSSLELGDSALYFCASSVEVLAGVYNEQFFGPGTRLTVL.

The chain links TRBV27 to TRBJ1-2; 7 bases agree with TRBD1. There are 13 residues in the CDR3. CDR1 MNHEY and CDR2 SMNVEV come from the germline V gene (reference sequence). Losses at the gene ends were 4 bases for V and 4 bases for J; bases not matched to a gene: 3. The CDR3 bases are TGTGCCAGCAGTTCCCGACAGGGCTATGGCTACACCTTC. Translation: CASSSRQGYGYTF.

This clone is a singleton in its sample. The V gene is TRBV27, the J gene TRBJ2-3; 7 bases map to TRBD2. The CDR3 runs to 13 residues. The V gene end was trimmed by 2 bases and the J gene end by 4 bases; junction bases not matched to a gene: 0. Germline V CDR1 and CDR2: MNHEY, SMNVEV (reference sequence). The CDR3 region has the DNA TGTGCCAGCAGTTTACGGGGGGCAGATACGCAGTATTTT. It encodes CASSLRGADTQYF.

The chain combines TRBV3-1 (or the pseudogene TRBV3-2) with TRBJ1-3; 9 nucleotides agree with TRBD1. The germline V gene encodes CDR1 LGHDT and CDR2 YNNKEL (reference sequence). The CDR3 is 15 amino acids. J gave up 3 bases and V 5 bases, and 5 bases lay outside the gene matches. Here the CDR3 reads CASSVRTGVGNTIYF. CDR3 in DNA: TGTGCCAGCAGCGTCCGGACAGGGGTTGGAAACACCATATATTTT.

The rearrangement uses TRBV7-3 and TRBJ1-1; perhaps TRBD1 as D (6 bases). This CDR3 has 15 residues. V lost 1 base to trimming and J lost 6 bases, with 15 bases between them. Per germline, CDR1 SGHTA and CDR2 FQGTGA. The CDR3 DNA sequence: TGTGCCAGCAGCTTAAAGGGGGGAGTCGTCGCTGAAGCTTTCTTT. Translating it yields CASSLKGGVVAEAFF.

This clone was seen a single time. The chain links TRBV5-4 to TRBJ2-2, with unresolved D. The CDR3 loop spans 17 amino acids. V was pared by 0 bases and J by 4 bases, with 16 bases between. CDR1 and CDR2 from the germline V gene are SGHNT and YYREEE (reference sequence). This CDR3 reads CASSLAVQTGTTGELFF. CDR3 DNA sequence: TGTGCCAGCAGCTTGGCCGTGCAGACTGGAACCACCGGGGAGCTGTTTTTT.

The V and J genes are TRBV19 and TRBJ2-1; 7 bases are a match to TRBD1. V gave up 9 bases and J gave up 11 bases; unmatched junction bases: 13. The CDR3 is 13 amino acids. Looked up from germline, CDR1 is LNHDA and CDR2 is SQIVND (reference sequence). The DNA of the CDR3 is TGTGCCAGAGTCCCTTTGGGGACAGACAAGCAGTTCTTC. Its translation: CARVPLGTDKQFF.